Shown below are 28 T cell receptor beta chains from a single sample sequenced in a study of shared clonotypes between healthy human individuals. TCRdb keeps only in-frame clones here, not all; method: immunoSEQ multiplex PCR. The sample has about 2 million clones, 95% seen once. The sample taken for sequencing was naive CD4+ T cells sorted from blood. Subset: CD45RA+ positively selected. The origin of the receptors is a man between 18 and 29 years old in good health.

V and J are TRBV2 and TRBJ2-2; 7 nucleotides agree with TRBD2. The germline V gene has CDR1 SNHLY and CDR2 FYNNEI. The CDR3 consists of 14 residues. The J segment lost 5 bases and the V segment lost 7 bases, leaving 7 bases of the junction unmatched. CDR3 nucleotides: TGTGCCAGCACTAGGGGAGGGGCTACCGGGGAGCTGTTTTTT. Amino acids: CASTRGGATGELFF.

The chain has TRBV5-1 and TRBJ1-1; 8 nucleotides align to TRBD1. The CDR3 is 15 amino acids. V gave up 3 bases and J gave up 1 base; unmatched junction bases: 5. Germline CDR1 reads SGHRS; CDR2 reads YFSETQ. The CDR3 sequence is CASSSLTGANTEAFF. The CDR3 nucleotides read TGCGCCAGCAGCTCTTTGACAGGGGCGAACACTGAAGCTTTCTTT.

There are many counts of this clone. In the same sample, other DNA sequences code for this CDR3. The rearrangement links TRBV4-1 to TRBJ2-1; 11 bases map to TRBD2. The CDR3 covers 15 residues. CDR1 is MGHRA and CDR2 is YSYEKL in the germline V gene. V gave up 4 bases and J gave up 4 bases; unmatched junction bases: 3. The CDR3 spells CASSPGLADYNEQFF. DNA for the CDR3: TGCGCCAGCAGCCCGGGACTAGCGGATTACAATGAGCAGTTCTTC.

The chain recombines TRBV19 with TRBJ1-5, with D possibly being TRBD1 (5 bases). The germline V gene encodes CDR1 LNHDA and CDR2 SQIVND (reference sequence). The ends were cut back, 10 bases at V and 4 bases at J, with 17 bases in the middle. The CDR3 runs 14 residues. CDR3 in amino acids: CATHHGGFNQPQHF. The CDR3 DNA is TGTGCCACCCACCACGGGGGGTTTAATCAGCCCCAGCATTTT.

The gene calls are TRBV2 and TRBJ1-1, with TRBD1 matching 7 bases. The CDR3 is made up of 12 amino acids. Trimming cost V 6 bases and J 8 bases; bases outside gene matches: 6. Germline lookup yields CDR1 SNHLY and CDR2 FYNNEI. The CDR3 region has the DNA TGTGCCAGCAGCAGACAGGGTGGGGAAGCTTTCTTT. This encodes CASSRQGGEAFF.

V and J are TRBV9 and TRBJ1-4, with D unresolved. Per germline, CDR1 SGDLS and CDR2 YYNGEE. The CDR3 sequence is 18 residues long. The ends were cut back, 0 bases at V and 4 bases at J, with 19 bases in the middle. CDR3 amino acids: CASSVGKESKRLNEKLFF. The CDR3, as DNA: TGTGCCAGCAGCGTAGGTAAAGAGAGCAAGAGACTTAATGAAAAACTGTTTTTT.

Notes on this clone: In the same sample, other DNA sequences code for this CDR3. CDR3 DNA: TGCGCCAGCAGTTCCGGACAGGGAAGGTCAGATACGCAGTATTTT. Protein sequence: CASSSGQGRSDTQYF. The chain carries TRBV5-1 and TRBJ2-3; 8 bases are shared with TRBD1. The junction had 9 bases not matched to a gene; V was cut back by 5 bases and J by 4 bases. Germline assignment: CDR1 SGHRS and CDR2 YFSETQ. The CDR3 runs 15 residues.

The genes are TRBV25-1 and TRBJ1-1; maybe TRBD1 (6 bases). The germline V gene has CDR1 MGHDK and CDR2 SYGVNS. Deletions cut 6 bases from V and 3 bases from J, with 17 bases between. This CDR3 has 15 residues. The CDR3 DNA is TGTGCCAGCAGGAGGGGGGGCAGAAAGGACACTGAAGCTTTCTTT. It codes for CASRRGGRKDTEAFF.

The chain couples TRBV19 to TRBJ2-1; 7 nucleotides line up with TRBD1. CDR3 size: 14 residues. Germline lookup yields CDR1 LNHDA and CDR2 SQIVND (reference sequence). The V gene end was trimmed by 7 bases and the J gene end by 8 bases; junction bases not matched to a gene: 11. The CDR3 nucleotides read TGTGCCAGTACCTCCGGGACAGCCGGGGATGAGCAGTTCTTC. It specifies CASTSGTAGDEQFF.

CDR3 region: CASGPGGASTDTQYF. Here the CDR3 DNA reads TGTGCCAGCGGCCCGGGGGGGGCAAGCACAGATACGCAGTATTTT. J is TRBJ2-3 and V is TRBV6-6, with TRBD2 matching 8 bases. The germline gives CDR1 MNHNY, CDR2 SVGAGI (reference sequence). The trim removed 8 bases at V and 0 bases at J, leaving 7 bases unmatched. The CDR3 has 15 residues.

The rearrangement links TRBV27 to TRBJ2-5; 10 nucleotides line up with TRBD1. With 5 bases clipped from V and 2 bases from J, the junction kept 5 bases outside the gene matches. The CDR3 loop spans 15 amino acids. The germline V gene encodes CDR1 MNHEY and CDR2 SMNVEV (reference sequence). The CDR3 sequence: CASSPRTGGQETQYF. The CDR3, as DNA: TGTGCCAGCAGTCCAAGGACAGGGGGGCAAGAGACCCAGTACTTC.

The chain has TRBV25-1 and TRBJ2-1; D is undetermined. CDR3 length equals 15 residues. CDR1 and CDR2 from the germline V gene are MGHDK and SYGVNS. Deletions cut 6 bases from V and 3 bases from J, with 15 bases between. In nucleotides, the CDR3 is TGTGCCAGCAGCGAACAGAGGTCTAGCTACAATGAGCAGTTCTTC. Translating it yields CASSEQRSSYNEQFF. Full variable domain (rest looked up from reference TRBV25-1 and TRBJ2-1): EADIYQTPRYLVIGTGKKITLECSQTMGHDKMYWYQQDPGMELHLIHYSYGVNSTEKGDLSSESTVSRIRTEHFPLTLESARPSHTSQYLCASSEQRSSYNEQFFGPGTRLTVL.

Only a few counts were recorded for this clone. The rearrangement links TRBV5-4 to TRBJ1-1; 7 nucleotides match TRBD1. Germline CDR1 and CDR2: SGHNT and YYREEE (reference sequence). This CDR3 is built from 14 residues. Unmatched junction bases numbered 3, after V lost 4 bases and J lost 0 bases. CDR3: CASSAGGMNTEAFF. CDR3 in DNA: TGTGCCAGCAGCGCAGGGGGGATGAACACTGAAGCTTTCTTT. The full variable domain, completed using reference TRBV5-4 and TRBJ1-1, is ETGVTQSPTHLIKTRGQQVTLRCSSQSGHNTVSWYQQALGQGPQFIFQYYREEENGRGNFPPRFSGLQFPNYSSELNVNALELDDSALYLCASSAGGMNTEAFFGQGTRLTVV.

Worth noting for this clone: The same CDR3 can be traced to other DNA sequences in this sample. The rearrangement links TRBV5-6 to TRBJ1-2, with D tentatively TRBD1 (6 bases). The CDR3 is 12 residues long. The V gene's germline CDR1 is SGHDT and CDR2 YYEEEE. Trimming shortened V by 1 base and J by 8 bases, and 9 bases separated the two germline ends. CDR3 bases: TGTGCCAGCAGCTTGCAGGGGCACGGCTACACCTTC. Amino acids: CASSLQGHGYTF.

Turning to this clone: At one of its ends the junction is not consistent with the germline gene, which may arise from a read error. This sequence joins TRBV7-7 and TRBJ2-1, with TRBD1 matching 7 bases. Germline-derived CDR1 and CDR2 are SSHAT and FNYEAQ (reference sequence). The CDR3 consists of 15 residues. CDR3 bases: TGTGCTAGCAGCTTAGCAGGGGGAAGGGGGAATGAGCAGTTCTTC. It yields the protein CASSLAGGRGNEQFF.

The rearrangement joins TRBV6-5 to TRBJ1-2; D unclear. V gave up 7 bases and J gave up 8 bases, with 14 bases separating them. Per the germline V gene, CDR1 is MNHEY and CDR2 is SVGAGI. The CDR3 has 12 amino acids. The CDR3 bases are TGTGCCAGCAAAAGGGCTGGGGAGGGCTACACCTTC. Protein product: CASKRAGEGYTF.

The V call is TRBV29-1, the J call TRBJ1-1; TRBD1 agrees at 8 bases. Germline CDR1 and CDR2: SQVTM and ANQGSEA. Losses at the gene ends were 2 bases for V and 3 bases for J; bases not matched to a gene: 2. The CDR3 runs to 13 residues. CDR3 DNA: TGCAGCGTTGAAACAGGGGGTTACACTGAAGCTTTCTTT. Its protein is CSVETGGYTEAFF.

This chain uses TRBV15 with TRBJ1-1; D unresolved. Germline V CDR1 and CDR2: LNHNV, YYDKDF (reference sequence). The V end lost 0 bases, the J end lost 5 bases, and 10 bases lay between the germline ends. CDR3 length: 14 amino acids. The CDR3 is CATSRDRVQTEAFF. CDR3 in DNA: TGTGCCACCAGCAGAGATAGGGTCCAAACTGAAGCTTTCTTT.

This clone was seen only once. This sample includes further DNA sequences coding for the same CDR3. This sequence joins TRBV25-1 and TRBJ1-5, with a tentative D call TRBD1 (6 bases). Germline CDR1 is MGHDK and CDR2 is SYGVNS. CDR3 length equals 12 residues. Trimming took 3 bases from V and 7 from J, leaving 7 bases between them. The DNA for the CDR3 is TGTGCCAGCAGTGAGGGGGGCCAGCCCCAGCATTTT. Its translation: CASSEGGQPQHF.

The CDR3 here is CASSLGQKNTGELFF. CDR3 bases: TGTGCCAGCAGCTTGGGACAGAAGAACACCGGGGAGCTGTTTTTT. The genes are TRBV5-8 and TRBJ2-2; D may be TRBD1 (5 bases). V shed 0 bases and J shed 1 base, with 7 bases lying between them. The CDR3 length is 15 residues. Germline V gene data show CDR1 as SGHTS and CDR2 as YDEGEE.

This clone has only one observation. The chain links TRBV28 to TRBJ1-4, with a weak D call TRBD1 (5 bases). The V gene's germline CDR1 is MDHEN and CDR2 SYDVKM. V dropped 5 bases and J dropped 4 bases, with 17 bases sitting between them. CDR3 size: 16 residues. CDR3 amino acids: CASSPHLGQGNEKLFF. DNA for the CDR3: TGTGCCAGCAGTCCACACCTGGGGCAGGGTAATGAAAAACTGTTTTTT.

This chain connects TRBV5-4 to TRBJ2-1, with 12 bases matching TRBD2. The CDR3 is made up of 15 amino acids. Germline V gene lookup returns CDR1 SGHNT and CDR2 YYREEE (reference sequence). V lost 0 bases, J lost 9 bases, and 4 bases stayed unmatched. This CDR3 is CASSLGTSGISEQFF. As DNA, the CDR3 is TGTGCCAGCAGCTTGGGGACTAGCGGGATTAGTGAGCAGTTCTTC.

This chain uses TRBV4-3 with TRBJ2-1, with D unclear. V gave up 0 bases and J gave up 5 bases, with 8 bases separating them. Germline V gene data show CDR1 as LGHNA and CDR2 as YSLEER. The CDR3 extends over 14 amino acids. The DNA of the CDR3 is TGCGCCAGCAGCCAAGAAGGCGCGAACAATGAGCAGTTCTTC. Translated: CASSQEGANNEQFF.

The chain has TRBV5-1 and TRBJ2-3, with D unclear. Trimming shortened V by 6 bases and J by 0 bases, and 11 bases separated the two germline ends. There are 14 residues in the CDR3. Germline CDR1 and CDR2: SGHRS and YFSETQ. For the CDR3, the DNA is TGCGCCAGCAATGGCGGCGTTAGCACAGATACGCAGTATTTT. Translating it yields CASNGGVSTDTQYF.

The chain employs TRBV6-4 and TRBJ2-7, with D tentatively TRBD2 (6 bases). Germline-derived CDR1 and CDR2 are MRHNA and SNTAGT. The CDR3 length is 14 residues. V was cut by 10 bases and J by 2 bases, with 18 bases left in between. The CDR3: CATTPGSLTYEQYF. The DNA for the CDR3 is TGTGCCACCACGCCCGGGAGCCTCACCTACGAGCAGTACTTC.

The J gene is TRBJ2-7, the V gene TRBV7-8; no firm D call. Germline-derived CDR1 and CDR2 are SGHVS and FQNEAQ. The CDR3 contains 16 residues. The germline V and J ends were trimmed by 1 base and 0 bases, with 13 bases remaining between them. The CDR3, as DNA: TGTGCCAGCAGCTTAGGGGCCGGTAGAGCCTCCTACGAGCAGTACTTC. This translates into CASSLGAGRASYEQYF.

The CDR3 here is CASSPPPPREVYEQYF. The CDR3 DNA sequence: TGTGCCAGCAGCCCCCCTCCCCCGCGGGAGGTATACGAGCAGTACTTC. The genes are TRBV7-2 and TRBJ2-7; 8 nucleotides match TRBD2. The V segment lost 5 bases and the J segment 4 bases; nucleotides outside the gene matches: 13. CDR1 is SGHTA and CDR2 is FQGNSA in the germline V gene. The CDR3 loop spans 16 amino acids.

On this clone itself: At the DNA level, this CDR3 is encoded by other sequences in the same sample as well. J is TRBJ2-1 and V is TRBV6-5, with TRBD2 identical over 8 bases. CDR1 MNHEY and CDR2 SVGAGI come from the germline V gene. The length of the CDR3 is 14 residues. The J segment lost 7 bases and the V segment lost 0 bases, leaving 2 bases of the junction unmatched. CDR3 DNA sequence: TGTGCCAGCAGTTACTCTACGGGGGGGAATGAGCAGTTCTTC. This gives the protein CASSYSTGGNEQFF.